This T cell receptor beta chain was recorded in a study of prognosis after radiotherapy for stage I lung cancer. There are many counts of this clonotype. The CDR3 has 13 amino acids. Trimming left V 3 bases short and J 8 bases short, with 10 bases between. CDR1 and CDR2 (germline): LNHDA, SQIVND (reference sequence). Genomic DNA was the source, and TCR beta CDR3 was amplified from it by two-round multiplex PCR. Amplification during the initial PCR round employed primers specific to each TRBV and TRBJ gene. TCRdb fed the multiplex PCR reads into MiXCR, producing one record per CDR3 protein. The table lists some 38,000 distinct CDR3 sequences, around a quarter of them singletons.

The chain joins TRBV19 to TRBJ1-4; D not certain. The source was PBMCs, collected before or after stereotactic body radiation therapy (not recorded which). This TCR was sampled from a donor aged 50 or older with non-small cell lung cancer. The CDR3 is CASSILIGEKLFF. The CDR3 DNA reads as TGTGCCAGTAGTATCCTAATCGGCGAAAAACTGTTTTTT.